The 23 T cell receptor beta chains below were found in one sample sequenced in a study of cytomegalovirus exposure and HLA in healthy donors. Primers: 60 Vbeta forward and 13 Jbeta reverse. Method: immunoSEQ multiplex PCR; TCRdb's copy keeps in-frame clones and lacks some. This table holds some 130,000 clones, about 66% found once. The sequenced material came from PBMCs. The receptors derive from a human donor in good health.

CDR3 nucleotide sequence: TGTGCCAGCAGCTTGGAGGCGGTGACTGGGGCCAACGTCCTGACTTTC. Translation gives CASSLEAVTGANVLTF. The gene calls are TRBV5-4 and TRBJ2-6, with no clear D. CDR3 size: 16 residues. Germline V gives CDR1 SGHNT, CDR2 YYREEE (reference sequence). V was pared by 0 bases and J by 2 bases, with 9 bases between.

The chain recombines TRBV6-5 with TRBJ2-2, with D tentatively TRBD2 (6 bases). CDR3 length: 15 amino acids. Germline V gene lookup returns CDR1 MNHEY and CDR2 SVGAGI. Trimming pared 6 bases from V and 3 bases from J, leaving 14 bases between. The CDR3 region is CASRGVGSDTGELFF. CDR3 in DNA: TGTGCCAGCAGGGGAGTCGGGAGTGACACCGGGGAGCTGTTTTTT.

The chain carries TRBV2 and TRBJ1-1, with D perhaps matching TRBD1 (6 bases). V was shortened by 3 bases and J by 4 bases, with 12 bases between the two germline ends. This CDR3 has 14 residues. Per germline, CDR1 SNHLY and CDR2 FYNNEI. CDR3 residues: CASSDRGATTEAFF. The DNA for the CDR3 is TGTGCCAGCAGTGATCGGGGGGCGACCACTGAAGCTTTCTTT.

This chain uses TRBV27 with TRBJ2-5; a weak D match, TRBD2 (5 bases). The germline CDR1 and CDR2 sequences are MNHEY and SMNVEV (reference sequence). CDR3 length: 13 residues. The V and J ends lost 3 bases and 5 bases respectively, with 10 bases between them. CDR3 loop: CASSFRRGETQYF. The DNA for the CDR3 is TGTGCCAGCAGTTTCCGGCGCGGGGAGACCCAGTACTTC.

V gene TRBV19 combines with J gene TRBJ2-2; 12 bases are a match to TRBD2. Germline trimming cut 7 bases from V and 5 bases from J; bases unmatched to any gene: 14. The CDR3 covers 18 residues. Germline V gene sequence: CDR1 LNHDA, CDR2 SQIVND (reference sequence). Here the CDR3 reads CASMARLAGGLYTGELFF. The CDR3 bases are TGTGCCAGTATGGCGCGCCTAGCGGGAGGGTTATATACCGGGGAGCTGTTTTTT.

The chain couples TRBV28 to TRBJ1-1; D is unclear. The CDR3 extends over 13 amino acids. Looked up from germline, CDR1 is MDHEN and CDR2 is SYDVKM. Trimming stripped 7 bases from V and 6 bases from J, with 15 bases between. The CDR3 loop is CASTLTHLAEAFF. The CDR3 nucleotides are TGTGCCAGCACTCTGACTCATCTCGCTGAAGCTTTCTTT.

CDR3 region: CASTLGGGSPYNEQFF. CDR3 bases: TGCGCCAGCACCTTGGGGGGCGGGAGTCCCTACAATGAGCAGTTCTTC. The genes are TRBV10-2 and TRBJ2-1, with D tentatively TRBD2 (7 bases). The CDR3 has 16 amino acids. Deletions cut 7 bases from V and 2 bases from J, with 18 bases between. The germline V gene has CDR1 WSHSY and CDR2 SAAADI.

The gene calls are TRBV11-2 and TRBJ1-1, with 7 positions matching TRBD1. This CDR3 has 13 amino acids. V shed 4 bases, J shed 3 bases, and the junction held 2 bases outside the gene matches. Looked up from germline, CDR1 is SGHAT and CDR2 is FQNNGV. CDR3 region: CASSSQGDTEAFF. CDR3 coding DNA: TGTGCCAGCAGCTCTCAGGGGGACACTGAAGCTTTCTTT.

This chain uses TRBV12-5 with TRBJ2-1, with a tentative D call TRBD2 (6 bases). Germline loops: CDR1 LGHNT, CDR2 FRNRAP. With 6 bases removed from V and 5 bases from J, the gap between germline ends came to 11 bases. The CDR3 consists of 13 residues. CDR3 sequence (DNA): TGTGCTAGTGGCAGGGACTCGAACAATGAGCAGTTCTTC. Its protein is CASGRDSNNEQFF.

The V call is TRBV28, the J call TRBJ2-5, with D tentatively TRBD2 (6 bases). The J call may not be correct, given that the DNA end is closer to TRBJ2-7. The CDR3 extends over 15 amino acids. The germline V gene has CDR1 MDHEN and CDR2 SYDVKM. CDR3 DNA: TGTGCCAGCAGACACGACCATAGCGGTTCCTACGAGCAGTACTTC. It yields the protein CASRHDHSGSYEQYF.

This chain connects TRBV9 to TRBJ2-1, with TRBD2 identical over 8 bases. CDR1 and CDR2 from the germline V gene are SGDLS and YYNGEE. Trimming cost V 0 bases and J 6 bases; bases outside gene matches: 11. The CDR3 contains 17 residues. For the CDR3, the DNA is TGTGCCAGCAGCGTAGTTGCGGAGCGGGCGGGGGGCAATGAGCAGTTCTTC. This codes for CASSVVAERAGGNEQFF.

CDR3: CAISESGGSSGNTIYF. The DNA for the CDR3 is TGTGCCATCAGTGAGTCCGGCGGAAGCTCTGGAAACACCATATATTTT. The J gene is TRBJ1-3, the V gene TRBV10-3, with unresolved D. The V gene's germline CDR1 is ENHRY and CDR2 SYGVKD. This CDR3 has 16 amino acids. V gave up 0 bases and J gave up 0 bases, with 9 bases separating them.

This chain joins TRBV7-9 and TRBJ2-3; 8 nucleotides align to TRBD1. The trim removed 0 bases at V and 2 bases at J, leaving 1 base unmatched. Germline values: CDR1 SEHNR, CDR2 FQNEAQ (reference sequence). This CDR3 spans 15 amino acids. Written as DNA, the CDR3 is TGTGCCAGCAGCTTAGCGCAGGGGGCCACAGATACGCAGTATTTT. Its protein is CASSLAQGATDTQYF.

This clone was detected only a few times. The gene calls are TRBV27 and TRBJ1-2; D not certain. Trimming left V 2 bases short and J 6 bases short, with 10 bases between. Germline loops: CDR1 MNHEY, CDR2 SMNVEV (reference sequence). This CDR3 has 13 residues. CDR3 protein: CASSLTGRDGYTF. The CDR3 DNA reads TGTGCCAGCAGTTTAACCGGGAGAGATGGCTACACCTTC.

The J gene is TRBJ2-7, the V gene TRBV27, with 10 nucleotides matching TRBD2. The V segment lost 4 bases and the J segment 0 bases; nucleotides outside the gene matches: 3. Per germline, CDR1 MNHEY and CDR2 SMNVEV (reference sequence). There are 15 residues in the CDR3. This CDR3 is CASSYSSGSSYEQYF. The CDR3 coding sequence is TGTGCCAGCAGTTACTCTAGCGGGAGCTCCTACGAGCAGTACTTC.

The chain combines TRBV6-5 with TRBJ2-7, with D perhaps TRBD2 (5 bases). The CDR3 loop spans 16 amino acids. Per the germline V gene, CDR1 is MNHEY and CDR2 is SVGAGI. V lost 2 bases, J lost 3 bases, and 17 bases lay in between. This chain's CDR3 is CASSYADRSGLYEQYF. The CDR3 nucleotides read TGTGCCAGCAGTTACGCCGATCGGAGCGGTCTCTACGAGCAGTACTTC.

V and J are TRBV28 and TRBJ2-1; TRBD2 matches at 13 bases. This CDR3 has 15 amino acids. The trim removed 5 bases at V and 10 bases at J, leaving 8 bases unmatched. Germline CDR1 reads MDHEN; CDR2 reads SYDVKM. CDR3 sequence reads: CASSGGTSGIREQFF. The CDR3, as DNA: TGTGCCAGCAGTGGGGGGACTAGCGGGATCAGGGAGCAGTTCTTC.

The chain uses TRBV5-1 and TRBJ2-2; 8 positions agree with TRBD1. Germline lookup yields CDR1 SGHRS and CDR2 YFSETQ. The CDR3 is 16 amino acids. J lost 4 bases, V lost 4 bases, and 9 bases had no gene match. The CDR3 nucleotides are TGCGCCAGCAGCATACGAGGGGACAGGCCCACCGGGGAGCTGTTTTTT. Translation gives CASSIRGDRPTGELFF.

The chain uses TRBV9 and TRBJ2-1; 10 bases map to TRBD2. This CDR3 spans 16 amino acids. Unmatched junction bases numbered 6, after V lost 4 bases and J lost 2 bases. Looked up from germline, CDR1 is SGDLS and CDR2 is YYNGEE. The CDR3 DNA follows: TGTGCCAGCAGCCCAAGCGGGAGGGCCACCTACAATGAGCAGTTCTTC. It is translated as CASSPSGRATYNEQFF.

V usage is TRBV19 and J usage is TRBJ1-5; 7 nucleotides line up with TRBD1. Trimming at V came to 5 bases and at J to 2 bases, leaving 6 bases not matched to a gene. CDR3 length: 15 amino acids. Germline V lookup: CDR1 LNHDA, CDR2 SQIVND (reference sequence). CDR3 sequence reads: CASSANTGGNQPQHF. CDR3 DNA: TGTGCCAGTAGTGCCAATACAGGGGGCAATCAGCCCCAGCATTTT.

The chain couples TRBV19 to TRBJ1-3; D remains unclear. The CDR3 covers 15 residues. V was shortened by 6 bases and J by 4 bases, with 16 bases between the two germline ends. CDR1 is LNHDA, CDR2 SQIVND, per germline (reference sequence). The CDR3 DNA reads as TGTGCCAGTAGGCCTTCGGGGTCGTGGGGAAACACCATATATTTT. It translates to CASRPSGSWGNTIYF.

The chain is built from TRBV29-1 and TRBJ2-2, with 13 bases that match TRBD2. The CDR3 extends over 16 amino acids. The trim removed 6 bases at V and 2 bases at J, leaving 6 bases unmatched. Germline V CDR1 and CDR2: SQVTM, ANQGSEA. The chain's CDR3 is CSVAGTSGKNTGELFF. The CDR3 DNA reads TGCAGCGTGGCCGGGACTAGCGGGAAAAACACCGGGGAGCTGTTTTTT.

The chain employs TRBV28 and TRBJ2-3; 8 bases map to TRBD2. The CDR3 is 16 amino acids. After removal of 6 bases from V and 4 bases from J, the junction contained 12 bases not matched to a gene. Germline loops: CDR1 MDHEN, CDR2 SYDVKM. CDR3 sequence reads: CASRPPAAGGPDTQYF. As DNA, the CDR3 is TGTGCCAGCAGGCCCCCTGCGGCGGGAGGTCCAGATACGCAGTATTTT.